Presented here are 23 T cell receptor beta chains from one specimen sequenced in a study of T-cell reconstitution after alpha-beta-depleted transplantation in children. It was with unique molecular identifiers that the TCRbeta library was prepared. MiXCR, applied by TCRdb to the PCR reads, yields one record per CDR3 protein. The repertoire holds around 410,000 distinct CDR3 sequences, about 11% seen once, with 4.5% to 6.5% in the top ten. This specimen consisted of PBMCs from the stem cell graft donor, obtained from the stem cell graft. These receptors were obtained from a human donor who donated a stem cell graft to a child with acute myeloid leukemia.

This clonotype showed up just once. The chain carries TRBV5-1 and TRBJ2-1; TRBD2 agrees at 8 bases. Per the germline V gene, CDR1 is SGHRS and CDR2 is YFSETQ. Trimming removed 1 base from V and 7 bases from J; junction bases left unmatched: 13. The CDR3 extends over 17 amino acids. The CDR3: CASSLTRGGDYQNEQFF. The CDR3 DNA follows: TGCGCCAGCAGCTTGACACGGGGGGGGGACTACCAGAATGAGCAGTTCTTC.

This clonotype was seen a handful of times. The V call is TRBV12-3 or TRBV12-4, the J call TRBJ1-1, with D possibly TRBD1 on 5 matching bases. The V gene lost 5 bases and the J gene lost 11 bases, with 12 bases spanning the gap. The CDR3 is 11 amino acids. The CDR3 here is CASSARVGAFF. The DNA for the CDR3 is TGTGCCAGCAGTGCCAGGGTTGGGGCTTTCTTT.

This clonotype was counted a few times. This chain connects TRBV7-2 to TRBJ2-5, with D unclear. The length of the CDR3 is 15 residues. Trimming took off 2 bases at V and 2 bases at J, with 12 bases between the two ends. The germline gives CDR1 SGHTA, CDR2 FQGNSA. CDR3 sequence (DNA): TGTGCCAGCAGCTTATTTTACGGCAGTCAAGAGACCCAGTACTTC. It is translated as CASSLFYGSQETQYF.

This clonotype was seen a handful of times. This rearrangement joins TRBV6-1 to TRBJ1-5; D gene unclear. The CDR3 spans 15 residues. The germline V and J ends were trimmed by 6 bases and 0 bases, with 12 bases remaining between them. Germline-derived CDR1 and CDR2 are MNHNS and SASEGT. CDR3 protein: CASRETTVSNQPQHF. As DNA, the CDR3 is TGTGCCAGCAGGGAGACAACGGTTAGCAATCAGCCCCAGCATTTT.

This clonotype has a handful of counts. The chain couples TRBV29-1 to TRBJ1-5; 9 nucleotides agree with TRBD1. This CDR3 contains 12 residues. Germline V gene data show CDR1 as SQVTM and CDR2 as ANQGSEA. The V gene end was trimmed by 6 bases and the J gene end by 8 bases; junction bases not matched to a gene: 5. The CDR3 DNA reads as TGCAGCGTCGGACAGGGGAACGAGCCCCAGCATTTT. It is translated as CSVGQGNEPQHF.

V usage is TRBV25-1 and J usage is TRBJ1-2; D is possibly TRBD1 (6 bases). The V gene lost 7 bases and the J gene lost 2 bases, with 11 bases spanning the gap. The CDR3 spans 13 residues. The germline V gene encodes CDR1 MGHDK and CDR2 SYGVNS. The CDR3 sequence: CASTPTGNYGYTF. The CDR3 DNA sequence: TGTGCCAGCACCCCGACAGGAAACTATGGCTACACCTTC.

The V gene is TRBV20-1, the J gene TRBJ2-3, with 8 nucleotides matching TRBD2. V was pared by 0 bases and J by 4 bases, with 12 bases of the junction left unmatched. There are 17 residues in the CDR3. Germline CDR1 and CDR2: DFQATT and SNEGSKA (reference sequence). The CDR3 sequence: CSARDNGGRRVPDTQYF. The CDR3 DNA follows: TGCAGTGCTAGAGATAACGGCGGGAGGAGGGTTCCAGATACGCAGTATTTT.

This chain joins TRBV7-2 and TRBJ2-5; D remains ambiguous. Germline CDR1 SGHTA, CDR2 FQGNSA. The V end lost 5 bases, the J end lost 0 bases, and 16 bases lay between the germline ends. This CDR3 is built from 16 residues. The CDR3 DNA reads TGTGCCAGCAGCAACCCCCCTCTCGGGTACCAAGAGACCCAGTACTTC. Protein: CASSNPPLGYQETQYF.

This clonotype has ten or more counts. The J gene is TRBJ2-1, the V gene TRBV5-4, with TRBD2 matching 10 bases. The CDR3 contains 15 residues. Unmatched junction bases numbered 7, after V lost 4 bases and J lost 6 bases. Germline-derived CDR1 and CDR2 are SGHNT and YYREEE (reference sequence). CDR3 DNA: TGTGCCAGCAGCCCCCGGACTAGCGGAGTCAATGAGCAGTTCTTC. Amino acids: CASSPRTSGVNEQFF.

This clonotype was observed a handful of times. The gene calls are TRBV15 and TRBJ2-7; D tentatively fits TRBD1 or TRBD2 (5 bases each). V dropped 0 bases and J dropped 2 bases, with 8 bases sitting between them. The CDR3 has 14 residues. Germline V gives CDR1 LNHNV, CDR2 YYDKDF (reference sequence). CDR3 nucleotides: TGTGCCACCAGCAGAGATAGGGGACCCTACGAGCAGTACGTC. The encoded protein is CATSRDRGPYEQYV.

This clonotype was seen repeatedly, ten times or more. This rearrangement joins TRBV20-1 to TRBJ2-3, with a weak D call TRBD2 (6 bases). The germline gives CDR1 DFQATT, CDR2 SNEGSKA (reference sequence). CDR3 length equals 14 residues. The germline V and J ends were trimmed by 2 bases and 5 bases, with 14 bases remaining between them. DNA of the CDR3: TGCAGTGCTAGATTTGCCCAAGCGGGAGATACGCAGTATTTT. Its translation: CSARFAQAGDTQYF.

CDR3 bases: TGTGCCAGCAGTGGAGGACAGTACGAGCAGTACTTC. Translating it yields CASSGGQYEQYF. The chain couples TRBV25-1 to TRBJ2-7; a possible D gene is TRBD1 (6 bases). The V gene lost 4 bases and the J gene lost 4 bases, with 8 bases spanning the gap. CDR3 length: 12 amino acids. Germline-derived CDR1 and CDR2 are MGHDK and SYGVNS.

The genes are TRBV20-1 and TRBJ2-4; D is unresolved. The CDR3 extends over 15 amino acids. The V and J ends lost 3 bases and 1 base respectively, with 13 bases between them. Germline CDR1 and CDR2: DFQATT and SNEGSKA (reference sequence). DNA for the CDR3: TGCAGTGCTAGGATCCGAGCATTCGCCAAAAACATTCAGTACTTC. It is translated as CSARIRAFAKNIQYF.

V and J are TRBV14 and TRBJ1-1; possible D gene TRBD1, 5 bases. V was shortened by 4 bases and J by 6 bases, with 21 bases between the two germline ends. This CDR3 has 16 amino acids. CDR1 and CDR2 (germline): SGHDN, FVKESK. The CDR3 region has the DNA TGTGCCAGCAGCCCTAACTTATTCAGAGGGGAGTCTGAAGCTTTCTTT. Its translation: CASSPNLFRGESEAFF.

This clonotype has a handful of counts. The chain links TRBV15 to TRBJ2-7, with D maybe TRBD1 (6 bases). Trimming stripped 4 bases from V and 3 bases from J, with 13 bases between. This CDR3 spans 14 amino acids. CDR1 and CDR2 (germline): LNHNV, YYDKDF (reference sequence). CDR3 DNA: TGTGCCACCAGCAACGACGGACAGCTCTACGAGCAGTACTTC. This codes for CATSNDGQLYEQYF.

The V call is TRBV11-2, the J call TRBJ2-7; a weak D match, TRBD1 (6 bases). The V end was cut by 0 bases, the J end by 6 bases, with 9 bases between. The CDR3 is 13 amino acids. The germline gives CDR1 SGHAT, CDR2 FQNNGV. CDR3 residues: CASSLETGTEQYF. The CDR3 DNA reads as TGTGCCAGCAGCTTAGAAACAGGGACCGAGCAGTACTTC.

This chain connects TRBV11-2 to TRBJ2-7, with TRBD2 matching 9 bases. The CDR3 is made up of 15 amino acids. Germline V CDR1 and CDR2: SGHAT, FQNNGV. V dropped 5 bases and J dropped 3; count of bases not matched to a gene: 8. In DNA form, the CDR3 reads TGTGCCAGCAGCCAGCTAGCGGGGACGAGCTACGAGCAGTACGTC. This translates into CASSQLAGTSYEQYV.

This clonotype was seen more than once but under ten times. This chain joins TRBV5-5 and TRBJ2-7, with D possibly TRBD1 on 5 matching bases. CDR3 size: 14 residues. V was clipped by 5 bases and J by 0 bases, with 12 bases between them. Per the germline V gene, CDR1 is SGHKS and CDR2 is YYEKEE (reference sequence). The CDR3 here is CASRFYDSSYEQYV. CDR3 sequence (DNA): TGTGCCAGCAGATTTTACGACAGCTCCTACGAGCAGTACGTC.

The rearrangement joins TRBV7-9 to TRBJ2-5, with TRBD1 identical over 7 bases. The germline gives CDR1 SEHNR, CDR2 FQNEAQ (reference sequence). The V gene end was trimmed by 5 bases and the J gene end by 5 bases; junction bases not matched to a gene: 11. The CDR3 runs to 15 residues. The CDR3 DNA sequence: TGTGCCAGCAGCAACCTCGGACAGGACGAGGAGACCCAGTACTTC. Its translation is CASSNLGQDEETQYF. The variable domain in full, with the rest retrieved from reference TRBV7-9 and TRBJ2-5, is DTGVSQNPRHKITKRGQNVTFRCDPISEHNRLYWYRQTLGQGPEFLTYFQNEAQLEKSRLLSDRFSAERPKGSFSTLEIQRTEQGDSAMYLCASSNLGQDEETQYFGPGTRLLVL.

This clonotype was observed a few times. This rearrangement joins TRBV25-1 to TRBJ2-3; D possibly corresponds to TRBD2 (5 bases). The CDR3 length is 15 residues. In germline, CDR1 is MGHDK, CDR2 SYGVNS. The V and J ends lost 7 bases and 1 base respectively, with 15 bases between them. Written as DNA, the CDR3 is TGTGCCAGCAACTTCGGCGGGCATGGCACAGATACGCAGTATTTT. This encodes CASNFGGHGTDTQYF.

The rearrangement joins TRBV27 to TRBJ2-3, with D possibly matching TRBD2 (6 bases). Germline V gene lookup returns CDR1 MNHEY and CDR2 SMNVEV (reference sequence). The V end was cut by 2 bases, the J end by 4 bases, with 10 bases between. The CDR3 spans 14 residues. DNA of the CDR3: TGTGCCAGCAGTTTAGGGACTCCCTCAGATACGCAGTATTTT. This gives the protein CASSLGTPSDTQYF.

This clonotype was observed a handful of times. The chain uses TRBV27 and TRBJ1-3, with D unresolved. This CDR3 contains 15 residues. CDR1 and CDR2 from the germline V gene are MNHEY and SMNVEV (reference sequence). The V end lost 2 bases, the J end lost 0 bases, and 8 bases lay between the germline ends. The chain's CDR3 is CASSLLGDSGNTIYF. The CDR3 DNA is TGTGCCAGCAGTTTACTGGGTGACTCTGGAAACACCATATATTTT.

The chain couples TRBV29-1 to TRBJ2-5; D is tentatively TRBD1 or TRBD2 (7 bases each). The CDR3 consists of 12 residues. Germline V gene sequence: CDR1 SQVTM, CDR2 ANQGSEA. V lost 4 bases and J lost 4, with 10 bases in between. The CDR3 nucleotides are TGCAGCGTTGGCAGGGGGGGAGAGACCCAGTACTTC. Protein product: CSVGRGGETQYF. The entire variable domain, with the rest obtained from reference TRBV29-1 and TRBJ2-5, is as follows: SAVISQKPSRDICQRGTSLTIQCQVDSQVTMMFWYRQQPGQSLTLIATANQGSEATYESGFVIDKFPISRPNLTFSTLTVSNMSPEDSSIYLCSVGRGGETQYFGPGTRLLVL.